This TCR beta chain was sequenced during a study of blood T cell repertoires in COVID-19 (dated by TCRdb to the early 2020s). With regard to the full study: Samples covering the acute and convalescent phases of COVID-19 were provided by collaborators in the United States, Italy and Spain. The prospective study material was composed of cDNA or gDNA derived from T cells, B-cell-depleted T cells, or PBMCs. Subjects who had been exposed to COVID-19, were actively infected with it, or had recovered from it provided the deeply sampled blood TCRbeta repertoires that made up the dataset. The repertoires were released in a freely available public database meant as a resource for research on the immune response to SARS-CoV-2. Samples were obtained from the ongoing ImmuneRACE study (first 160 participants) and from some 1,300 subjects provided by 6 global collaborators. Nearly every sample came with metadata listing a de-identified subject ID, COVID-19 status, age in years and sex. Where available, HLA class I and class II types were taken from metadata supplied by the sample provider and were not determined by assay-based typing.

The immunoSEQ Assay, a bias-controlled multiplex PCR, was used to amplify TCRbeta CDR3 regions from genomic DNA. On the study's bioinformatics: The number of nucleated cells in each sample was estimated by amplification of reference gene primers within the assay. To quantify the absolute abundance of each unique TCRbeta CDR3 rearrangement, sequence reads were collapsed and filtered. For each sample, productive Simpson clonality was calculated as the square root of Simpson's diversity index across productive rearrangements. The table was pulled from immuneACCESS by TCRdb, which kept in-frame rearrangements only. Such tables lose some clones; where checked, under half of the loss comes from unresolved V genes, and the rest has no known cause. V, J and clone size reflect that table, while D and trimming were determined from the DNA. The sample has roughly 250,000 clones on record, about 86% of them singletons. The ten largest make up 2.5% to 3% of the sample.

Worth noting for this clone: The clone's antigen remains unknown. The record has no base qualities; no much larger clone is one base away.

The collaborating institutions used their own protocols to collect whole blood in K2EDTA tubes. For TCRbeta analysis, collaborators shipped samples in one of three forms: frozen whole blood, isolated PBMCs, or DNA extracted from either of those sample types. Results and caveats for the whole study, not just this receptor: The amount of clinical and demographic metadata varied by source and participant and was provided uncurated.

Looking up the germline V gene yields CDR1 SGHVS and CDR2 FQNEAQ. The germline ends are 17 bases apart after V is trimmed by 10 bases and J by 1 base. From the cysteine up to the phenylalanine, the CDR3 has a length of 15 residues. Only the CDR3 DNA is retained, 45 bases long and in frame from the first base. This clonotype was sampled from a woman aged 55-70 years with active or convalescent COVID-19. The receptor chain draws on TRBV7-8 and TRBJ1-3; TRBD1 is a weak D gene call, 5 bases matching. The sample taken for sequencing was peripheral blood. The CDR3 here reads CATTSFQGSGNTIYF. The DNA is TGTGCCACTACAAGTTTTCAGGGATCTGGAAACACCATATATTTT. Supplemented by the reference TRBV7-8 and TRBJ1-3 proteins around the CDR3, the complete variable domain is GAGVSQSPRYKVAKRGQDVALRCDPISGHVSLFWYQQALGQGPEFLTYFQNEAQLDKSGLPSDRFFAERPEGSVSTLKIQRTQQEDSAVYLCATTSFQGSGNTIYFGEGSWLTVV.